This T cell receptor beta chain was retrieved from a study of blood T cell repertoires in COVID-19. V was clipped by 6 bases and J by 0 bases, with 18 bases between them. This CDR3 region has 17 residues. From germline, CDR1 is MNHNS and CDR2 SASEGT. The repertoire was sequenced with immunoSEQ multiplex PCR; TCRdb's copy has only in-frame clones and lacks some. The table lists around 500,000 clones, less than 90% of them singletons, with 8.3% in the top ten. Enrolled through a virtual design, the participants were between 18 and 89 years of age and came from roughly 22 US areas. Cohort 3 donors were reported recovered after two negative PCRs, clearance, or symptom resolution.

The source is a woman between 55 and 75 years old who had recovered from COVID-19. The V call is TRBV6-1, the J call TRBJ1-5, with D possibly matching TRBD1 (6 bases). The sequencing sample was made of PBMCs or T cells enriched from blood (not recorded which). CDR3 loop: CASRESPGTFSNQPQHF. The CDR3 region has the DNA TGTGCCAGCAGAGAAAGTCCCGGGACATTTAGCAATCAGCCCCAGCATTTT.